These 28 T cell receptor beta chains originate from one sample sequenced in a study of identical twins. In TCRdb, the 5' RACE reads were re-called with MiXCR into one record per CDR3 protein. The data contain around 100,000 distinct CDR3 sequences, 5.9% of them seen just once; the ten biggest clones take up over 9.5%. The sequencing sample was made of memory T cells sorted from blood. These receptors came from a woman aged 45-60 years in good health.

The chain links TRBV5-1 to TRBJ2-5; the D call may be TRBD1 or TRBD2 (5 bases each). In germline, CDR1 is SGHRS, CDR2 YFSETQ. The V end lost 4 bases, the J end lost 5 bases, and 15 bases lay between the germline ends. The CDR3 has 14 residues. The CDR3 DNA is TGCGCCAGCAGCGGGTTCGGGGCTCAGGAGACCCAGTACTTC. Its protein is CASSGFGAQETQYF.

In its sample, this clonotype was seen many times. The chain employs TRBV10-3 and TRBJ1-3; tentatively, D is TRBD1 (5 bases). Germline V gene lookup returns CDR1 ENHRY and CDR2 SYGVKD. The CDR3 consists of 15 residues. Trimming removed 6 bases at V and 0 bases at J, with 12 bases between. The CDR3: CAIRTPGFSGNTIYF. As DNA, the CDR3 is TGTGCCATCAGGACCCCAGGGTTCTCTGGAAACACCATATATTTT.

This clonotype came up many times. The CDR3 reads CASSLRGPRDTQYF. In DNA form, the CDR3 reads TGTGCCAGCAGTTTAAGGGGTCCGAGGGATACGCAGTATTTT. The chain combines TRBV12-3 or TRBV12-4 with TRBJ2-3, with a possible D match to TRBD1 (5 bases). V was pared by 2 bases and J by 6 bases, with 12 bases between. The CDR3 has 14 amino acids.

This clonotype was observed at least ten times. This chain uses TRBV7-8 with TRBJ1-6; no firm D call. V was clipped by 3 bases and J by 5 bases, with 8 bases between them. CDR1 and CDR2 (germline): SGHVS, FQNEAQ. The CDR3 length is 14 residues. CDR3 nucleotides: TGTGCCAGCAGCTTGGGGAGGGATAATTCACCCCTCCACTTT. Protein product: CASSLGRDNSPLHF. The full variable domain, its missing parts supplied by reference TRBV7-8 and TRBJ1-6, is GAGVSQSPRYKVAKRGQDVALRCDPISGHVSLFWYQQALGQGPEFLTYFQNEAQLDKSGLPSDRFFAERPEGSVSTLKIQRTQQEDSAVYLCASSLGRDNSPLHFGNGTRLTVT.

This clonotype came up many times. The chain joins TRBV11-2 to TRBJ2-3; D gene unclear. The CDR3 contains 14 residues. V shed 3 bases and J shed 6 bases, with 13 bases lying between them. Germline assignment: CDR1 SGHAT and CDR2 FQNNGV. The CDR3 DNA reads as TGTGCCAGCAGCTTCGCATTTGGGTTTGATACGCAGTATTTT. Protein product: CASSFAFGFDTQYF. The variable domain in full, with the rest retrieved from reference TRBV11-2 and TRBJ2-3, is EAGVAQSPRYKIIEKRQSVAFWCNPISGHATLYWYQQILGQGPKLLIQFQNNGVVDDSQLPKDRFSAERLKGVDSTLKIQPAKLEDSAVYLCASSFAFGFDTQYFGPGTRLTVL.

This clonotype was detected ten times or more. In DNA, the CDR3 is TGTGCCACCAGCAGAGGCGGAGGGCTCGGTGGGCAGTACTTC. Its translation is CATSRGGGLGGQYF. The chain recombines TRBV15 with TRBJ2-7; a possible D gene is TRBD2 (6 bases). Germline V gene data show CDR1 as LNHNV and CDR2 as YYDKDF (reference sequence). Deletions cut 1 base from V and 9 bases from J, with 16 bases between. This CDR3 has 14 residues.

This clonotype was observed many times. This chain joins TRBV3-1 and TRBJ2-5; D is unclear. The V end lost 0 bases, the J end lost 7 bases, and 12 bases lay between the germline ends. The CDR3 covers 14 residues. Germline V gives CDR1 LGHDT, CDR2 YNNKEL (reference sequence). For the CDR3, the DNA is TGTGCCAGCAGCCAAGATCTGACCGTGGGGACCCAGTACTTC. This sequence encodes CASSQDLTVGTQYF.

This clonotype was counted at least ten times. The CDR3 loop is CASSTGTATYEQYF. CDR3 DNA sequence: TGCGCCAGCAGTACCGGGACAGCTACCTACGAGCAGTACTTC. This chain connects TRBV5-1 to TRBJ2-7; 7 bases map to TRBD1. CDR3 length: 14 residues. V dropped 5 bases and J dropped 2; count of bases not matched to a gene: 7. Per the germline V gene, CDR1 is SGHRS and CDR2 is YFSETQ.

This clonotype was detected many times. The rearrangement joins TRBV5-1 to TRBJ2-5, with a tentative D call TRBD2 (5 bases). The V gene lost 3 bases and the J gene lost 0 bases, with 12 bases spanning the gap. This CDR3 has 15 residues. The germline V gene has CDR1 SGHRS and CDR2 YFSETQ. CDR3 in amino acids: CASSSSSSYQETQYF. CDR3 DNA: TGCGCCAGCAGCTCCTCTAGCAGCTACCAAGAGACCCAGTACTTC. The whole variable domain, remainder taken from reference TRBV5-1 and TRBJ2-5, is KAGVTQTPRYLIKTRGQQVTLSCSPISGHRSVSWYQQTPGQGLQFLFEYFSETQRNKGNFPGRFSGRQFSNSRSEMNVSTLELGDSALYLCASSSSSSYQETQYFGPGTRLLVL.

This clonotype was detected many times. No conserved phenylalanine or tryptophan is present at the end of the CDR3, so a read error is the likely explanation. Because the CDR3's place on the DNA is in doubt, the DNA is left out and the CDR3 is given as listed by TCRdb. The chain links TRBV6-1 to TRBJ2-1. Germline CDR1 MNHNS, CDR2 SASEGT. The CDR3 contains 8 residues when both ends are counted. This chain's CDR3 is CASSEDSY.

The table lists this clonotype with many counts. The J gene is TRBJ2-6, the V gene TRBV20-1; maybe TRBD2 (6 bases). The CDR3 loop spans 16 amino acids. Looked up from germline, CDR1 is DFQATT and CDR2 is SNEGSKA (reference sequence). V gave up 1 base and J gave up 2 bases, with 12 bases separating them. The CDR3 DNA follows: TGCAGTGCTAGAGCGGGTGGGGGGACTGGGGCCAACGTCCTGACTTTC. Translated: CSARAGGGTGANVLTF.

There are many counts of this clonotype. The chain employs TRBV19 and TRBJ2-3, with D unresolved. The CDR3 has 13 amino acids. V lost 3 bases, J lost 3 bases, and 7 bases lay in between. Germline-derived CDR1 and CDR2 are LNHDA and SQIVND (reference sequence). The CDR3 here is CASSIGRTDTQYF. CDR3 nucleotides: TGTGCCAGTAGTATTGGACGAACAGATACGCAGTATTTT.

There are many counts of this clonotype. The V and J genes are TRBV5-5 and TRBJ2-7; 14 bases match TRBD2. CDR1 SGHKS and CDR2 YYEKEE come from the germline V gene (reference sequence). CDR3 size: 16 residues. The trim removed 2 bases at V and 5 bases at J, leaving 6 bases unmatched. The CDR3 sequence: CASSLRLAGGPDEQYV. In nucleotides, the CDR3 is TGTGCCAGCAGCTTAAGACTAGCGGGAGGGCCGGACGAGCAGTACGTC.

This clonotype occurred many times. The gene calls are TRBV7-9 and TRBJ2-1; 7 bases agree with TRBD2. The V gene's germline CDR1 is SEHNR and CDR2 FQNEAQ (reference sequence). This CDR3 has 14 residues. The trim removed 11 bases at V and 5 bases at J, leaving 12 bases unmatched. CDR3 in DNA: TGTGCCCTAAAGGGACTACTCATGAACAATGAGCAGTTCTTC. Amino acid sequence: CALKGLLMNNEQFF.

Ten or more counts support this clonotype. The chain joins TRBV2 to TRBJ2-7; tentative D call: TRBD1 (6 bases). Trimming removed 7 bases from V and 7 bases from J, with 14 bases in between. The germline V gene encodes CDR1 SNHLY and CDR2 FYNNEI. The CDR3 is 12 amino acids. CDR3: CASKLGQNEQYF. The CDR3 nucleotides are TGTGCCAGCAAACTCGGACAGAATGAGCAGTACTTC.

The table lists this clonotype with many counts. The gene calls are TRBV5-1 and TRBJ2-1; 9 bases agree with TRBD1. This CDR3 spans 15 amino acids. Germline-derived CDR1 and CDR2 are SGHRS and YFSETQ. J lost 7 bases, V lost 1 base, and 6 bases had no gene match. CDR3 in amino acids: CASSLFVTGGNEQFF. CDR3 nucleotide sequence: TGCGCCAGCAGCTTGTTTGTGACAGGGGGAAATGAGCAGTTCTTC.

This clonotype occurred many times. V is TRBV7-9 and J is TRBJ2-3; no clear D gene. Trimming cost V 11 bases and J 3 bases, with 18 bases left between them. The CDR3 has 14 residues. CDR1 SEHNR and CDR2 FQNEAQ come from the germline V gene (reference sequence). This chain's CDR3 is CAPPTDGSTDTQYF. The DNA for the CDR3 is TGTGCCCCTCCCACGGACGGTTCAACAGATACGCAGTATTTT.

This clonotype occurred a few times. The chain recombines TRBV19 with TRBJ2-1; 9 positions agree with TRBD2. Germline CDR1 reads LNHDA; CDR2 reads SQIVND (reference sequence). J lost 6 bases, V lost 10 bases, and 7 bases had no gene match. CDR3 length: 13 amino acids. The CDR3, as DNA: TGTGCCACAAATAGCGGGAGAGGCAATGAGCAGTTCTTC. Protein sequence: CATNSGRGNEQFF. The variable domain in full, completed from reference TRBV19 and TRBJ2-1, reads DGGITQSPKYLFRKEGQNVTLSCEQNLNHDAMYWYRQDPGQGLRLIYYSQIVNDFQKGDIAEGYSVSREKKESFPLTVTSAQKNPTAFYLCATNSGRGNEQFFGPGTRLTVL.

The rearrangement joins TRBV7-9 to TRBJ2-7; TRBD1 is a possible D gene (9 bases). The CDR3 length is 15 residues. Germline V CDR1 and CDR2: SEHNR, FQNEAQ (reference sequence). The V end lost 5 bases, the J end lost 9 bases, and 23 bases lay between the germline ends. CDR3 in amino acids: CASSPGQGGLAGQYF. CDR3 bases: TGTGCCAGCAGCCCGGGACAGGGTGGTCTAGCGGGGCAGTACTTC.

The chain has TRBV18 and TRBJ2-7; D is perhaps TRBD2 (6 bases). This CDR3 region has 15 residues. Trimming pared 4 bases from V and 5 bases from J, leaving 18 bases between. The germline V gene encodes CDR1 KGHSH and CDR2 LQKENI. The CDR3 loop reads CASSLKSRDSHEQYF. The CDR3 DNA follows: TGTGCCAGCTCACTAAAAAGCCGGGACTCACACGAGCAGTACTTC.

This sequence joins TRBV5-5 and TRBJ2-3; D is unclear. CDR3 length: 13 residues. Germline V CDR1 and CDR2: SGHKS, YYEKEE (reference sequence). Trimming shortened V by 4 bases and J by 2 bases, and 8 bases separated the two germline ends. CDR3 sequence reads: CASSPADTDTQYF. The CDR3 nucleotides read TGTGCCAGCAGCCCTGCAGACACAGATACGCAGTATTTT.

There are a few counts of this clonotype. The chain couples TRBV12-3 or TRBV12-4 to TRBJ1-5, with D hard to call. V shed 8 bases and J shed 7 bases, with 9 bases lying between them. The CDR3 length is 11 residues. The CDR3 here is CASSDGQPQHF. CDR3 sequence (DNA): TGTGCCAGCTCCGACGGGCAGCCCCAGCATTTT.

This clonotype was counted at least ten times. The rearrangement joins TRBV12-3 or TRBV12-4 to TRBJ2-3; 7 nucleotides line up with TRBD2. Unmatched junction bases numbered 4, after V lost 7 bases and J lost 3 bases. The CDR3 contains 13 residues. The CDR3: CASTIAGTDTQYF. CDR3 nucleotides: TGTGCCAGCACTATAGCGGGTACAGATACGCAGTATTTT.

This clonotype was counted at least ten times. The genes are TRBV20-1 and TRBJ2-5; 8 positions agree with TRBD1. Germline-derived CDR1 and CDR2 are DFQATT and SNEGSKA (reference sequence). There are 12 residues in the CDR3. V lost 7 bases, J lost 5 bases, and 6 bases stayed unmatched. The DNA for the CDR3 is TGCAGTGTTACAGGGGGACGGGAGACCCAGTACTTC. As protein: CSVTGGRETQYF.

This clonotype was counted at least ten times. This chain connects TRBV5-5 to TRBJ2-1, with D possibly matching TRBD2 (5 bases). The CDR3 contains 13 residues. The germline gives CDR1 SGHKS, CDR2 YYEKEE (reference sequence). Trimming removed 0 bases at V and 12 bases at J, with 13 bases between. The chain's CDR3 is CASSLGGGRGQFF. CDR3 nucleotides: TGTGCCAGCAGCTTGGGCGGAGGCCGTGGGCAGTTCTTC.

This clonotype showed up many times. The chain couples TRBV3-1 to TRBJ2-1; 10 bases line up with TRBD2. Germline lookup yields CDR1 LGHDT and CDR2 YNNKEL (reference sequence). This CDR3 comprises 15 residues. V lost 4 bases, J lost 5 bases, and 5 bases stayed unmatched. The CDR3 spells CASSPGTSVNNEQFF. Here the CDR3 DNA reads TGTGCCAGCAGCCCCGGGACTAGCGTTAACAATGAGCAGTTCTTC.

At least ten counts were recorded for this clonotype. The chain joins TRBV18 to TRBJ2-3, with no clear D. The germline V gene has CDR1 KGHSH and CDR2 LQKENI. Trimming left V 7 bases short and J 4 bases short, with 15 bases between. The CDR3 has 14 residues. CDR3 in amino acids: CASCHSVGADTQYF. The CDR3 DNA follows: TGTGCCAGCTGTCATTCCGTGGGCGCAGATACGCAGTATTTT. Full variable domain (missing parts from reference TRBV18 and TRBJ2-3): NAGVMQNPRHLVRRRGQEARLRCSPMKGHSHVYWYRQLPEEGLKFMVYLQKENIIDESGMPKERFSAEFPKEGPSILRIQQVVRGDSAAYFCASCHSVGADTQYFGPGTRLTVL.

In its sample, this clonotype was seen many times. This sequence joins TRBV2 and TRBJ2-2, with D maybe TRBD2 (5 bases). Germline CDR1 is SNHLY and CDR2 is FYNNEI. V was cut by 6 bases and J by 1 base, with 12 bases left in between. This CDR3 region has 15 residues. Written as DNA, the CDR3 is TGTGCCAGCAGCGTAGAAACTAGGAACACCGGGGAGCTGTTTTTT. This sequence encodes CASSVETRNTGELFF.